This T cell receptor beta chain was retrieved from a study of blood T cell repertoires in COVID-19. Authors' processing steps: Estimates of nucleated cell counts were drawn from the amplification of reference gene primers. Measured with immunoSEQ multiplex PCR; TCRdb has only the in-frame clones, and not every one. The V and J calls and the clone size are those of that table, but D and trimming were determined from the DNA. The sample lists fewer than 250,000 clones, 84% seen once, with about 10% in the top ten. The Seattle patients, enrolled during active infection, were followed longitudinally. V shed 2 bases and J shed 8 bases, with 15 bases lying between them. This CDR3 is built from 14 residues. Germline values: CDR1 LGHDT, CDR2 YNNKEL (reference sequence).

The clonotype comes from a woman of 80 years or more with COVID-19, enrolled during active disease. V gene TRBV3-1 (or the pseudogene TRBV3-2) combines with J gene TRBJ1-2; D possibly corresponds to TRBD1 (5 bases). What was sequenced was peripheral blood. CDR3 DNA sequence: TGTGCCAGCAGCCAATCAGGGTATCGAGAGGGCTACACCTTC. Translating it yields CASSQSGYREGYTF.